This note documents a single TCR beta chain sequence. Ophthalmopathy patients all had a Clinical Activity Score of at least 3, a NOSPECS grade of at least 4 and disease under 3 months old. This sample is drawn from a study of T cells in Graves' hyperthyroidism and ophthalmopathy. The source material, RNA transcripts, was used to amplify TCR beta CDR3 regions. The HTBI primer set drove a first-round RT-PCR of the TCR CDR3. TCRdb fed the multiplex PCR reads into MiXCR, producing one record per CDR3 protein. The sample has around 300,000 distinct CDR3 sequences; roughly an eighth are singletons. This CDR3 comprises 14 residues. Germline lookup yields CDR1 LNHDA and CDR2 SQIVND (reference sequence). Trimming took 9 bases from V and 2 from J, leaving 14 bases between them.

The J gene is TRBJ2-1, the V gene TRBV19; D is unresolved. The sample taken for sequencing was blood. This clonotype was obtained from a woman between 35 and 50 years old with Graves' ophthalmopathy. In DNA, the CDR3 is TGTGCCAGCAGAAGACACGAAACCTACAATGAGCAGTTCTTC. The encoded protein is CASRRHETYNEQFF.